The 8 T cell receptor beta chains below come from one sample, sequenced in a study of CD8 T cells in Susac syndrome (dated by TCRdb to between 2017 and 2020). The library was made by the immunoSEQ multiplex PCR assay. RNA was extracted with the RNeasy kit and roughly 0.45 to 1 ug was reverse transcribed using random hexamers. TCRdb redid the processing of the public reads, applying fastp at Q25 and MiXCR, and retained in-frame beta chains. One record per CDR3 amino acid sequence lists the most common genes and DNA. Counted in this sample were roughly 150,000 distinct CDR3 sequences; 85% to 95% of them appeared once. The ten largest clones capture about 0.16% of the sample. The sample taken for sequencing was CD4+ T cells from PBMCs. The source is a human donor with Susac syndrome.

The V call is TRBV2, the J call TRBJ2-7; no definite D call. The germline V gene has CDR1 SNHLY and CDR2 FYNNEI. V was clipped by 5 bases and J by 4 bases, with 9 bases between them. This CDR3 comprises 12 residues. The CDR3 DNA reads TGTGCCAGCAGTTTCCCCCCATACGAGCAGTACTTC. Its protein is CASSFPPYEQYF.

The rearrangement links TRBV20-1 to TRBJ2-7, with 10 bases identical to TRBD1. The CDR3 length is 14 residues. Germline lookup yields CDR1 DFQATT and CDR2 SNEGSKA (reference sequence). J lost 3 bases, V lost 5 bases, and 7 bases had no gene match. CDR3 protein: CSAQTGGGNYEQYF. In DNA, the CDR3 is TGCAGTGCTCAGACAGGGGGCGGGAACTACGAGCAGTACTTC.

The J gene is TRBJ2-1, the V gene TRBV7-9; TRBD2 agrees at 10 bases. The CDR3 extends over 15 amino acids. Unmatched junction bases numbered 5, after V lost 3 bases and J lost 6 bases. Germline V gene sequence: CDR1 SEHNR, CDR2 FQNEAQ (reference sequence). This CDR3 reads CASSFSGGTLNEQFF. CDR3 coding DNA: TGTGCCAGCAGCTTTAGCGGGGGGACGCTCAATGAGCAGTTCTTC.

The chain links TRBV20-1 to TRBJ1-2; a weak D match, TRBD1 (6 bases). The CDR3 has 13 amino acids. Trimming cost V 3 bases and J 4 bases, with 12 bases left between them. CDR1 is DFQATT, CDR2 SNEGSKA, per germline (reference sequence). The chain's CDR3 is CSARDRIRYGYTF. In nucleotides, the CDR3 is TGCAGTGCTAGGGACAGAATACGCTATGGCTACACCTTC.

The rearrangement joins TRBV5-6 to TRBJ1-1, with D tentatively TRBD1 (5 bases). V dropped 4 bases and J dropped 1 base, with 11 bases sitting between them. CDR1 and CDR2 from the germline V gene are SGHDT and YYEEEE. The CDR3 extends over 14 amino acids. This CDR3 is CASSGPRENTEAFF. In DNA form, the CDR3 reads TGTGCCAGCAGCGGGCCCAGGGAGAACACTGAAGCTTTCTTT.

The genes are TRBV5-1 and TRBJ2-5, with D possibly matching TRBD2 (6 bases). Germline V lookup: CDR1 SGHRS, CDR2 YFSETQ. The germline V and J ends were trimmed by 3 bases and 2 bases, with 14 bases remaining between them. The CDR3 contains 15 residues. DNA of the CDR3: TGCGCCAGCAGCTCCCGGTTGGGGGGACAAGAGACCCAGTACTTC. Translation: CASSSRLGGQETQYF.

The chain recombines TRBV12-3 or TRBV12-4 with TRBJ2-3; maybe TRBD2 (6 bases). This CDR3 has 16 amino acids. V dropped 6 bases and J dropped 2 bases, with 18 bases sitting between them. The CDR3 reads CASRPSGTGVTDTQYF. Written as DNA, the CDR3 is TGTGCCAGCAGGCCATCCGGGACTGGGGTCACAGATACGCAGTATTTT.

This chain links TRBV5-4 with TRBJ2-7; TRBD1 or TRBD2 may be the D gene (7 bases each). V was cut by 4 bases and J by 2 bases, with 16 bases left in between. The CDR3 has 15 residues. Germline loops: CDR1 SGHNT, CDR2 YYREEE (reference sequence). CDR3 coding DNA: TGTGCCAGCAGCGGACCCAGGGGGGGTACCTACGAGCAGTACTTC. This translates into CASSGPRGGTYEQYF.